This TCR beta chain was sequenced during a study of blood T cell repertoires in COVID-19. Overall study context: Sample material is recorded as cDNA or gDNA derived from T cells, B-cell-depleted T cells, or PBMCs.

Germline-derived CDR1 and CDR2 are MDHEN and SYDVKM. The CDR3 runs to 15 residues. J gave up 6 bases and V 5 bases, and 11 bases lay outside the gene matches. In the source study's methods: Amplification from reference gene primers served as the basis for estimated nucleated cell counts. Produced via immunoSEQ multiplex PCR; TCRdb's table is partial and in-frame only. From that table come the V and J calls and clone size; the DNA was used to work out D and trimming. Of a few hundred thousand clones listed, less than 90% are singletons. The chain carries TRBV28 and TRBJ2-7; TRBD1 matches at 9 bases. This receptor was obtained from a man aged 55 to 70 with acute or convalescent COVID-19. Sequencing was done on a sample of peripheral blood. CDR3 sequence reads: CASSTAGTGSREQYF. The CDR3, as DNA: TGTGCCAGCAGTACGGCCGGGACAGGGTCACGCGAGCAGTACTTC.